This T cell receptor (beta chain) appears in the sequencing data of a study of T cell repertoires in cytomegalovirus infection. Across the whole study: Researchers turned to recently identified HLA-C-restricted CMV epitopes as well as well-studied HLA-B-restricted ones. It can be stated that public TCR beta signatures indicated CMV infection as well as a matching HLA type.

MiXCR was run by TCRdb on the reads, yielding one entry per CDR3 protein. The top ten hold around 45% of the sample, which has hundreds of thousands of distinct CDR3 sequences, 40% to 50% seen once. This clonotype was detected many times. Its antigen is undetermined. Study-level points and caveats: Based on cumulative public TCR beta family frequency, carriers of CMV plus the relevant HLA were identified. The study found HLA-C-restricted CMV-specific TCR beta clonotypes dominating the ex vivo response.

V dropped 5 bases and J dropped 3; count of bases not matched to a gene: 3. The CDR3 is 14 residues long. Per germline, CDR1 SGHTA and CDR2 FQGNSA. The receptor was derived from a human donor in good health (CMV status not recorded). Some clones in this sample may be carry-over from other donors' samples. The V gene is TRBV7-2, the J gene TRBJ2-3; 9 positions match TRBD1. The starting material was cultured PBMCs, obtained from culture after CMV antigen stimulation. The CDR3 spells CASSTGTGTDTQYF. In nucleotides, the CDR3 is TGTGCCAGCAGCACCGGGACAGGGACAGATACGCAGTATTTT.